This T cell receptor (beta chain) came from a study of blood T cell repertoires in COVID-19. Study details: Sample material is recorded as cDNA or gDNA derived from T cells, B-cell-depleted T cells, or PBMCs.

Sequencing used immunoSEQ multiplex PCR; TCRdb keeps in-frame clones, though not all of them. Here the sample spans some 290,000 clones, about 90% being singletons. The CDR3 extends over 14 amino acids. The ends were cut back, 1 base at V and 0 bases at J, with 6 bases in the middle. Germline-derived CDR1 and CDR2 are SGHAT and FQNNGV. Sequences were obtained from PBMCs or T cells enriched from blood (not recorded which). This receptor was identified in a woman in her twenties or thirties who had recovered from COVID-19. The chain recombines TRBV11-2 with TRBJ1-1; D is uncertain. The CDR3 here is CASSLAPMNTEAFF. CDR3 nucleotides: TGTGCCAGCAGCTTAGCCCCCATGAACACTGAAGCTTTCTTT.